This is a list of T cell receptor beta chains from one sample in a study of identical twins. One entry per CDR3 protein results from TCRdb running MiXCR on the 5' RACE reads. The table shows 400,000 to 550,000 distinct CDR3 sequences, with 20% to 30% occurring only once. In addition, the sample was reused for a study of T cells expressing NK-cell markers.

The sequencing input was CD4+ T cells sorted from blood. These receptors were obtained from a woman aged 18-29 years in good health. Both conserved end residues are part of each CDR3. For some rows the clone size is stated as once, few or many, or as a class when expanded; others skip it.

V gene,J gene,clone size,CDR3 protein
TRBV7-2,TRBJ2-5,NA,CASSRGQGSETQYF
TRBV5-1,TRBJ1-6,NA,CASSLEGYNSPLHF
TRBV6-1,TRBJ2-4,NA,CASTDGLAKNIQYF
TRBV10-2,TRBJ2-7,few,CASFSARNYEQYF
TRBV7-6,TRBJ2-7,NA,CASSRDLTLRGNEQYF
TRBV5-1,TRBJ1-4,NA,CASRPEPTNEKLFF
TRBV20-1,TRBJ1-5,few,CSATGRINQPQHF
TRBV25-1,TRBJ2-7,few,CASPASGNYEQYF
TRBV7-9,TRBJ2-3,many,CASSLAGGDTQYF
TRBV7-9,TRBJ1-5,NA,CASSLGTGGFGQPQHF
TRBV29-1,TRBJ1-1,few,CSVVRPRKNTEAFF
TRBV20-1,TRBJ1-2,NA,CSFKGQGRGYTF
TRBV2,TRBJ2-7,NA,CASSRLAGVGKQYF
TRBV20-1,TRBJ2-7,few,CSAMAGIDEQYF
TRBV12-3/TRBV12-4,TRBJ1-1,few,CASSFENRGTEAFF
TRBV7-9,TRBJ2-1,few,CASSFGTGEGNEQFF
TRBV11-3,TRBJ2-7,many,CASSLTGYDEQYF
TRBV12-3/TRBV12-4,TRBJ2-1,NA,CASSPRSGGLLFF
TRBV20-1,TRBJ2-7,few,CSGQGYYEQYF
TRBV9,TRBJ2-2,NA,CASSVVWTVNTGELFF
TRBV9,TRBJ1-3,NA,CASSAGLYQSGNTIYF
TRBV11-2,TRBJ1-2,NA,CASSLEWGFGYTF
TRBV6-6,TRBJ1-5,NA,CASSPSQPQHF
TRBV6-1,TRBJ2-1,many,CASSGTSGSSYNEQFF
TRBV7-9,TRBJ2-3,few,CASSLLASGDTQYF
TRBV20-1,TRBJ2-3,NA,CSAPRGGLTDTQYF